This TCR beta chain was captured by sequencing in a study of radiotherapy plus CTLA-4 blockade in lung cancer. Overall study context: Objective responses emerged in around a sixth of patients, and about 30% attained disease control.

V trimming: 4 bases; J trimming: 7 bases; junction bases outside the gene matches: 9. The CDR3 sequence is 16 residues long. CDR1 and CDR2 (germline): KGHSH, LQKENI. The table came from immunoSEQ multiplex PCR; TCRdb's copy has only in-frame clones and leaves some out. The table records about 82,000 clones, 72% of them present only once. Study-level results: The best predictor of response was reported to be early blood T cell clone dynamics, with interferon-beta. Radiotherapy was combined with ipilimumab, and tumor-derived TCR clones then expanded in blood.

Each patient with chemo-refractory metastatic non-small-cell lung cancer was treated with focal radiation plus CTLA-4 blockade using ipilimumab. This clone is medium-sized within its sample. No antigen is known for it. The V and J genes are TRBV18 and TRBJ2-2, with 10 bases matching TRBD2. The clonotype originates from a human donor with non-small cell lung cancer that progressed on radiotherapy plus ipilimumab. The specimen was peripheral blood, collected from a patient treated with radiotherapy plus ipilimumab. For the CDR3, the DNA is TGTGCCAGCTCACGAACTAGCGGGGATACCGGCGGGGAGCTGTTTTTT. Translation gives CASSRTSGDTGGELFF.